This passage covers 14 T cell receptor beta chains from one sample sequenced in a study of Graves' ophthalmopathy and Graves' hyperthyroidism. Amplification of TCR beta CDR3 regions used RNA transcripts. The first-round RT-PCR employed HTBI primers together with the Qiagen OneStep RT-PCR kit. A multiplex PCR was then performed as the second round. MiXCR, run by TCRdb on the multiplex PCR reads, gives a single entry per CDR3 protein. The sample contains about 480,000 distinct CDR3 sequences, 13% to 15% of which appear only once. Source material: blood. These receptor sequences come from a woman aged 25 to 45 with Graves' ophthalmopathy.

This clonotype appeared many times. The CDR3 here is CASSRDVDNGYTF. The CDR3 DNA reads TGCGCCAGCAGTCGGGACGTGGATAATGGCTACACCTTC. This chain uses TRBV5-1 with TRBJ1-2, with D possibly matching TRBD1 (5 bases). CDR3 length: 13 residues. V dropped 5 bases and J dropped 6 bases, with 14 bases sitting between them. Germline V gene sequence: CDR1 SGHRS, CDR2 YFSETQ.

Many counts were recorded for this clonotype. The chain has TRBV15 and TRBJ1-2; the match to TRBD1 covers 7 bases. The CDR3 is 14 residues long. Germline CDR1 and CDR2: LNHNV and YYDKDF (reference sequence). The J segment lost 4 bases and the V segment lost 2 bases, leaving 4 bases of the junction unmatched. CDR3 DNA sequence: TGTGCCACCAGCAGAAAGGACAGGACCTATGGCTACACCTTC. Residues: CATSRKDRTYGYTF.

The table lists this clonotype with a few counts. The chain joins TRBV11-2 to TRBJ2-7; D gene uncertain. CDR1 and CDR2 from the germline V gene are SGHAT and FQNNGV. Deletions cut 1 base from V and 3 bases from J, with 13 bases between. The CDR3 is 15 residues long. In DNA, the CDR3 is TGTGCCAGCAGCTTAGGGAGTCGGAAAAGCTACGAGCAGTACTTC. Encoded protein: CASSLGSRKSYEQYF.

This clonotype was observed many times. The rearrangement links TRBV12-3 or TRBV12-4 to TRBJ2-7; tentatively, D is TRBD1 or TRBD2 (6 bases each). The CDR3 consists of 14 residues. With 3 bases removed from V and 5 bases from J, the gap between germline ends came to 14 bases. The DNA for the CDR3 is TGTGCCAGCAGTTTGAGTAGTGGGGGGCACGAGCAGTACTTC. Translating it yields CASSLSSGGHEQYF.

This clonotype showed up many times. This chain joins TRBV20-1 and TRBJ1-5, with a possible D match to TRBD1 (6 bases). Germline CDR1 and CDR2: DFQATT and SNEGSKA (reference sequence). V lost 0 bases to trimming and J lost 4 bases, with 16 bases between them. The CDR3 has 16 residues. The CDR3 spells CSARDRTGQRNQPQHF. DNA for the CDR3: TGCAGTGCTAGAGATCGGACGGGACAACGTAATCAGCCCCAGCATTTT.

This clonotype has ten or more counts. The V gene is TRBV12-3 or TRBV12-4, the J gene TRBJ1-6, with unresolved D. CDR3 length: 15 residues. Trimming removed 2 bases at V and 4 bases at J, with 9 bases between. The CDR3, as DNA: TGTGCCAGCAGTTTACGTACAACTTATAATTCACCCCTCCACTTT. Its translation: CASSLRTTYNSPLHF.

In this sample, this clonotype turned up many times. The chain is built from TRBV11-3 and TRBJ2-5, with 9 bases lining up with TRBD1. The CDR3 loop spans 13 amino acids. J was trimmed by 4 bases and V by 11 bases; bases with no gene match: 8. The V gene's germline CDR1 is SGHNT and CDR2 YENEEA. CDR3 DNA sequence: TGTGCCGTCGGGGGACAGGGCATAGAGACCCAGTACTTC. Translated, it gives CAVGGQGIETQYF. The whole variable domain, remainder taken from reference TRBV11-3 and TRBJ2-5, is EAGVVQSPRYKIIEKKQPVAFWCNPISGHNTLYWYLQNLGQGPELLIRYENEEAVDDSQLPKDRFSAERLKGVDSTLKIQPAELGDSAVYLCAVGGQGIETQYFGPGTRLLVL.

This clonotype occurred many times. The rearrangement joins TRBV6-1 to TRBJ2-6, with unresolved D. Trimming pared 7 bases from V and 0 bases from J, leaving 10 bases between. CDR1 is MNHNS and CDR2 is SASEGT in the germline V gene. There are 15 residues in the CDR3. DNA for the CDR3: TGTGCCAGCATCTTACACCCCTCTGGGGCCAACGTCCTGACTTTC. Translation gives CASILHPSGANVLTF.

The chain uses TRBV3-1 and TRBJ2-2; the D gene is possibly TRBD1 (6 bases). Germline lookup yields CDR1 LGHDT and CDR2 YNNKEL (reference sequence). CDR3 length: 15 residues. Trimming shortened V by 8 bases and J by 7 bases, and 20 bases separated the two germline ends. DNA for the CDR3: TGTGCCAGCCGCCCGGGACGGGGACACCTCGGGGAGCTGTTTTTT. Encoded protein: CASRPGRGHLGELFF.

This clonotype was detected ten times or more. The chain links TRBV28 to TRBJ2-7; D is unresolved. V lost 2 bases, J lost 2 bases, and 10 bases lay in between. There are 14 residues in the CDR3. The V gene's germline CDR1 is MDHEN and CDR2 SYDVKM. For the CDR3, the DNA is TGTGCCAGCAGTTTAGGCTGGCTGGCCTACGAGCAGTACTTC. Encoded protein: CASSLGWLAYEQYF.

This clonotype was observed at least ten times. J is TRBJ1-1 and V is TRBV28, with D unresolved. Germline lookup yields CDR1 MDHEN and CDR2 SYDVKM. The CDR3 consists of 14 residues. V lost 1 base and J lost 4, with 10 bases in between. CDR3 sequence reads: CASSLFRSGTEAFF. In DNA, the CDR3 is TGTGCCAGCAGTTTATTCCGCAGTGGCACTGAAGCTTTCTTT.

J is TRBJ2-5 and V is TRBV6-5; D not certain. Germline V gene sequence: CDR1 MNHEY, CDR2 SVGAGI. Trimming took 8 bases from V and 1 from J, leaving 8 bases between them. This CDR3 has 12 residues. This CDR3 reads CASQDGQETQYF. CDR3 sequence (DNA): TGTGCCAGCCAGGACGGCCAAGAGACCCAGTACTTC.

This clonotype was seen more than once but under ten times. The chain is built from TRBV18 and TRBJ1-2; no clear D. CDR1 KGHSH and CDR2 LQKENI come from the germline V gene. Trimming took 1 base from V and 2 from J, leaving 8 bases between them. The CDR3 has 14 amino acids. DNA of the CDR3: TGTGCCAGCTCACCACGACGGCTGAACTATGGCTACACCTTC. Translating gives CASSPRRLNYGYTF. Using reference TRBV18 and TRBJ1-2 for the parts outside the CDR3, the full variable domain is NAGVMQNPRHLVRRRGQEARLRCSPMKGHSHVYWYRQLPEEGLKFMVYLQKENIIDESGMPKERFSAEFPKEGPSILRIQQVVRGDSAAYFCASSPRRLNYGYTFGSGTRLTVV.

There are many counts of this clonotype. The rearrangement uses TRBV9 and TRBJ2-7; possibly TRBD1 for D (5 bases). The germline CDR1 and CDR2 sequences are SGDLS and YYNGEE. Trimming left V 0 bases short and J 6 bases short, with 10 bases between. The CDR3 is 13 residues long. For the CDR3, the DNA is TGTGCCAGCAGCGTAGCACAGGTAGGCGAGCAGTACTTC. It specifies CASSVAQVGEQYF.